The next 13 T cell receptor beta chains were all read from a single sample in a study of blood T cell repertoires in COVID-19. Using immunoSEQ multiplex PCR, the repertoire was profiled, and TCRdb retains in-frame clones only, with some absent. The data show fewer than 250,000 clones, more than 70% seen once. Sequenced material: peripheral blood. The source is a woman aged 50 to 65 with acute or convalescent COVID-19.

The chain couples TRBV10-1 to TRBJ2-2, with a tentative D call TRBD2 (5 bases). From germline, CDR1 is WNHNN and CDR2 SYGVQD (reference sequence). The CDR3 is 12 residues long. Trimming shortened V by 6 bases and J by 5 bases, and 7 bases separated the two germline ends. The CDR3 region is CASSPGTGELFF. In DNA, the CDR3 is TGCGCCAGCAGCCCGGGGACCGGGGAGCTGTTTTTT.

V usage is TRBV19 and J usage is TRBJ2-1; 9 bases map to TRBD1. This CDR3 has 14 residues. V dropped 4 bases and J dropped 6; count of bases not matched to a gene: 4. In germline, CDR1 is LNHDA, CDR2 SQIVND (reference sequence). CDR3 loop: CASSSRTGVNEQFF. CDR3 DNA: TGTGCCAGTAGTAGTAGGACAGGGGTCAATGAGCAGTTCTTC. Together with reference TRBV19 and TRBJ2-1, the CDR3 gives the full variable domain: DGGITQSPKYLFRKEGQNVTLSCEQNLNHDAMYWYRQDPGQGLRLIYYSQIVNDFQKGDIAEGYSVSREKKESFPLTVTSAQKNPTAFYLCASSSRTGVNEQFFGPGTRLTVL.

The rearrangement uses TRBV5-1 and TRBJ2-3; D is possibly TRBD2 (6 bases). This CDR3 comprises 17 residues. Germline assignment: CDR1 SGHRS and CDR2 YFSETQ. Trimming cost V 3 bases and J 1 base, with 18 bases left between them. CDR3 protein: CASSSTLAGSGTDTQYF. The CDR3 nucleotides read TGCGCCAGCAGCTCTACCCTCGCGGGATCCGGCACAGATACGCAGTATTTT.

The chain combines TRBV9 with TRBJ1-3; TRBD1 might be the D (6 bases). The CDR3 is made up of 18 amino acids. The V gene lost 4 bases and the J gene lost 0 bases, with 20 bases spanning the gap. Per the germline V gene, CDR1 is SGDLS and CDR2 is YYNGEE. CDR3 sequence: CASSSGNGRGRSGNTIYF. DNA of the CDR3: TGTGCCAGCAGCTCGGGAAACGGCAGGGGCCGCTCTGGAAACACCATATATTTT.

This clone came up once. This rearrangement joins TRBV19 to TRBJ1-6, with 7 bases fitting TRBD1. Germline values: CDR1 LNHDA, CDR2 SQIVND (reference sequence). The trim removed 6 bases at V and 5 bases at J, leaving 4 bases unmatched. The CDR3 loop spans 14 amino acids. The CDR3 sequence: CASSWDRHNSPLHF. CDR3 coding DNA: TGTGCCAGTAGCTGGGACAGACATAATTCACCCCTCCACTTT.

The chain couples TRBV24-1 to TRBJ2-2; D perhaps matches TRBD1 (6 bases). CDR3 length: 15 residues. In germline, CDR1 is KGHDR, CDR2 SFDVKD. Trimming left V 9 bases short and J 5 bases short, with 18 bases between. The CDR3 DNA sequence: TGTGCCACCGGGGGCGGGTTTTCAGGGACCGGGGAGCTGTTTTTT. Residues: CATGGGFSGTGELFF.

This clone was recorded only once. The genes are TRBV7-2 and TRBJ2-5; 9 bases match TRBD1. The CDR3 is made up of 15 amino acids. The V gene end was trimmed by 4 bases and the J gene end by 5 bases; junction bases not matched to a gene: 8. Per germline, CDR1 SGHTA and CDR2 FQGNSA. CDR3 sequence reads: CASSSKGTGWETQYF. CDR3 sequence (DNA): TGTGCCAGCAGCTCCAAAGGGACAGGGTGGGAGACCCAGTACTTC.

This clone was recorded once. This chain joins TRBV24-1 and TRBJ2-1, with 9 bases identical to TRBD2. J was trimmed by 5 bases and V by 3 bases; bases with no gene match: 7. Germline V CDR1 and CDR2: KGHDR, SFDVKD. The CDR3 is 16 residues long. Here the CDR3 DNA reads TGTGCCACCAGTGATGCACTAGCGGGCGGAAACAATGAGCAGTTCTTC. Residues: CATSDALAGGNNEQFF.

This clone was found a few times. V usage is TRBV9 and J usage is TRBJ2-1, with 11 bases fitting TRBD1. The CDR3 is made up of 17 amino acids. V was pared by 0 bases and J by 9 bases, with 11 bases of the junction left unmatched. Germline CDR1 is SGDLS and CDR2 is YYNGEE. In DNA form, the CDR3 reads TGTGCCAGCAGCGTAGGCCTTCGGACAGGGGGCTTTAGTGAGCAGTTCTTC. Encoded protein: CASSVGLRTGGFSEQFF.

This chain connects TRBV2 to TRBJ2-5; maybe TRBD2 (6 bases). This CDR3 is built from 13 residues. Germline-derived CDR1 and CDR2 are SNHLY and FYNNEI. The V end lost 5 bases, the J end lost 5 bases, and 12 bases lay between the germline ends. CDR3 coding DNA: TGTGCCAGCAGTTGGGGGGTGAGGGAGACCCAGTACTTC. Translated: CASSWGVRETQYF.

The chain combines TRBV27 with TRBJ2-1; the D is unclear. CDR3 length: 16 amino acids. The V gene's germline CDR1 is MNHEY and CDR2 SMNVEV (reference sequence). The germline V and J ends were trimmed by 5 bases and 3 bases, with 17 bases remaining between them. CDR3: CASSPPGSKFYNEQFF. CDR3 DNA sequence: TGTGCCAGCAGTCCGCCGGGTAGTAAGTTCTACAATGAGCAGTTCTTC.

The chain combines TRBV2 with TRBJ2-4; weak D call: TRBD1 (7 bases). V dropped 4 bases and J dropped 0 bases, with 10 bases sitting between them. CDR1 SNHLY and CDR2 FYNNEI come from the germline V gene. This CDR3 contains 15 residues. The CDR3 region is CASSGQGLAKNIQYF. In DNA, the CDR3 is TGTGCCAGCAGTGGACAGGGACTAGCCAAAAACATTCAGTACTTC.

The rearrangement links TRBV4-1 to TRBJ2-3, with D hard to call. Trimming left V 0 bases short and J 6 bases short, with 16 bases between. Germline lookup yields CDR1 MGHRA and CDR2 YSYEKL. This CDR3 spans 16 amino acids. CDR3 coding DNA: TGCGCCAGCAGCCAAGAAACCCGAACGGCGGTGGATACGCAGTATTTT. This gives the protein CASSQETRTAVDTQYF.